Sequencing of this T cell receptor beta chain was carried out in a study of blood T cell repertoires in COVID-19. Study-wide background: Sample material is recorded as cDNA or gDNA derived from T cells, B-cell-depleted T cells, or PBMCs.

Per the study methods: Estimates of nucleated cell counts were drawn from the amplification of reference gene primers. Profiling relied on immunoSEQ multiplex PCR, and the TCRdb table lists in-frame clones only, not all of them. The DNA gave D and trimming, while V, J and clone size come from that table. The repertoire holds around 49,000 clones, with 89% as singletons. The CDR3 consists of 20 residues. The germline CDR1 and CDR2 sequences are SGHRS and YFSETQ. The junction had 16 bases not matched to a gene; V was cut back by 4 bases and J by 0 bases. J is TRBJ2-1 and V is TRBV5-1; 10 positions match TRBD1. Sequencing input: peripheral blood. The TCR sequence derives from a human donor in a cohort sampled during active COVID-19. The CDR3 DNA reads TGCGCCAGCAGCCAAGAGGGACAGGGGAGCTATTCAAGCTCCTACAATGAGCAGTTCTTC. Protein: CASSQEGQGSYSSSYNEQFF.